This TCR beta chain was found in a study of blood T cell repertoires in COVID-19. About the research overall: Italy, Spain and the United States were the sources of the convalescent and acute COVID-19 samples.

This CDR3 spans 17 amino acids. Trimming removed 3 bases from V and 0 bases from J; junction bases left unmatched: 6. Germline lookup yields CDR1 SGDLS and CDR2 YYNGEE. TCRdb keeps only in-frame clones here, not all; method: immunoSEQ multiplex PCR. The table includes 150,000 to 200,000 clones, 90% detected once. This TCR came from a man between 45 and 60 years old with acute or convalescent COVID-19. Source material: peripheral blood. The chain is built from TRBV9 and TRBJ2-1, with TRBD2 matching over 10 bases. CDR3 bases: TGTGCCAGCAGCGGACTAGCGGGCCCGAGCTCCTACAATGAGCAGTTCTTC. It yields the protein CASSGLAGPSSYNEQFF.